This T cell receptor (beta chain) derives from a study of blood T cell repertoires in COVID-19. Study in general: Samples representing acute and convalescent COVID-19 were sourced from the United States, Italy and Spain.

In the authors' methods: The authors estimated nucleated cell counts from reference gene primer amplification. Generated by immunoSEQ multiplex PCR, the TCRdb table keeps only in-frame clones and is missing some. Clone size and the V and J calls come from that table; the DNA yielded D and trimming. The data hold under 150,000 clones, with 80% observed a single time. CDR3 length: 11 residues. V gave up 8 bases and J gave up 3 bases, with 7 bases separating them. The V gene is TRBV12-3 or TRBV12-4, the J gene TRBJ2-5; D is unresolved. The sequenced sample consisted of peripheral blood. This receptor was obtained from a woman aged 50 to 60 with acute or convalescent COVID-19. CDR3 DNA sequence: TGTGCCAGCTGGGCGAAAGAGACCCAGTACTTC. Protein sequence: CASWAKETQYF.